These T cell receptor beta chains were read from a single sample in a study of graft-versus-host responses after intestinal transplantation. Libraries were prepared by immunoSEQ multiplex PCR; TCRdb keeps only in-frame clonotypes and omits some of them. The table has around 15,000 clones, about three fifths seen once; the top ten hold 10% to 15%. This specimen consisted of ileum tissue, obtained 524 days after transplant. The origin of the receptors is a human patient who received an intestinal transplant, so some T cells may come from the graft donor. The CDR3 runs from the conserved cysteine through the conserved F or W. Fields, in order: V gene, D gene, J gene, clone size, CDR3 protein, CDR3 DNA. The D gene is left open where the match is weak. The size of a clone is reported for some rows only, either as once, few or many, or as a class for expanded clones.

>TRBV9|TRBD2|TRBJ2-7|-
CAITLAGVPSYEQYF
TGTGCCATCACACTAGCGGGGGTTCCCTCCTACGAGCAGTACTTC
>TRBV29-1|TRBD1|TRBJ1-1|few
CSVGQGNTEAFF
TGCAGCGTGGGACAGGGCAACACTGAAGCTTTCTTT
>TRBV23-1|-|TRBJ2-7|-
CASSQERLDHEQYF
TGCGCCAGCAGTCAAGAACGACTAGACCACGAGCAGTACTTC
>TRBV27|-|TRBJ1-2|-
CASSSRRRGRGGGLDGYTF
TGTGCCAGCAGTTCCAGACGACGGGGCCGTGGGGGCGGATTGGATGGCTACACCTTC
>TRBV5-1|-|TRBJ2-5|few
CASSPGQIQETQYF
TGCGCCAGCAGCCCCGGACAGATCCAAGAGACCCAGTACTTC
>TRBV5-1|TRBD1|TRBJ1-6|few
CASSLAGQGGSPLHF
TGCGCCAGCAGCTTGGCCGGACAGGGGGGATCACCCCTCCACTTT
>TRBV5-1|TRBD1|TRBJ2-1|-
CASSLGGQGQGNEQFF
TGCGCCAGCAGCTTGGGGGGACAGGGGCAAGGGAATGAGCAGTTCTTC
>TRBV27|-|TRBJ1-5|-
CASSFTSLPGFNQPQHF
TGTGCCAGCAGTTTCACCTCGTTGCCAGGCTTTAATCAGCCCCAGCATTTT
>TRBV12-5|-|TRBJ1-1|-
CASGLTGSTEAFF
TGTGCTAGTGGCCTCACAGGGTCCACTGAAGCTTTCTTT
>TRBV27|-|TRBJ2-5|-
CASSLSRQIETQYF
TGTGCCAGCAGTTTATCCCGACAGATAGAGACCCAGTACTTC
>TRBV10-1|-|TRBJ1-1|few
CASRGGGGSTEAFF
TGCGCCAGCAGGGGGGGCGGGGGCTCCACTGAAGCTTTCTTT
>TRBV11-2|TRBD1|TRBJ1-2|-
CARPQGAEGGGYTF
TGTGCCAGACCACAGGGGGCGGAGGGAGGTGGCTACACCTTC
>TRBV11-3|-|TRBJ1-1|-
CASSLDRQVREDTEAFF
TGTGCCAGCAGCTTAGACAGACAGGTCCGGGAGGACACTGAAGCTTTCTTT
>TRBV5-1|TRBD1|TRBJ1-1|once
CASSSQGRHTEAFF
TGCGCCAGCAGCTCACAGGGGAGGCACACTGAAGCTTTCTTT
>TRBV11-2|TRBD1|TRBJ1-2|-
CASSHRGPNYGYTF
TGTGCCAGCAGCCACAGGGGGCCTAACTATGGCTACACCTTC
>TRBV6-1|-|TRBJ1-2|-
CASSSSQTNYGYTF
TGTGCCAGCAGTTCATCACAGACCAACTATGGCTACACCTTC
>TRBV19|TRBD2|TRBJ2-7|-
CASSILAGAYEQYF
TGTGCCAGTAGTATACTAGCGGGGGCCTACGAGCAGTACTTC
>TRBV5-1|TRBD1|TRBJ1-1|few
CASSSAGTGGTEAFF
TGCGCCAGCAGCTCGGCCGGGACAGGGGGAACTGAAGCTTTCTTT
>TRBV30|-|TRBJ2-2|-
CAFEDSNTGELFF
TGTGCCTTCGAGGACAGCAACACCGGGGAGCTGTTTTTT
>TRBV30|-|TRBJ2-3|-
CAWSALYTDTQYF
TGTGCCTGGAGTGCACTTTACACAGATACGCAGTATTTT
>TRBV4-3|TRBD1|TRBJ2-2|-
CASSQGQGVAANTGELFF
TGCGCCAGCAGCCAAGGACAGGGGGTAGCTGCGAACACCGGGGAGCTGTTTTTT
>TRBV7-2|-|TRBJ2-3|-
CASSLPHTDTQYF
TGTGCCAGCAGCTTACCCCACACAGATACGCAGTATTTT
>TRBV7-9|-|TRBJ2-1|-
CASSPYSSYNEQFF
TGTGCCAGCAGCCCTTACAGCTCCTACAATGAGCAGTTCTTC
>TRBV11-3|TRBD2|TRBJ2-7|few
CASSLAGLAGSYEQYF
TGTGCCAGCAGCTTAGCCGGACTAGCGGGATCCTACGAGCAGTACTTC
>TRBV10-3|-|TRBJ1-2|-
CASSYEANYGYTF
TGTGCCAGCAGTTACGAGGCTAACTATGGCTACACCTTC
>TRBV23-1|-|TRBJ1-2|-
CASSQSGGYTF
TGCGCCAGCAGTCAATCGGGCGGCTACACCTTC
>TRBV6-5|-|TRBJ2-2|-
CASSYVPGLNTGELFF
TGTGCCAGCAGTTACGTCCCGGGACTGAACACCGGGGAGCTGTTTTTT
>TRBV5-5|TRBD1|TRBJ2-4|-
CASSAPGQQKNIQYF
TGTGCCAGCAGCGCGCCGGGACAGCAGAAAAACATTCAGTACTTC
>TRBV9|-|TRBJ2-7|-
CASSAHGTYEQYF
TGTGCCAGCAGCGCCCACGGGACCTACGAGCAGTACTTC
>TRBV2|TRBD1|TRBJ1-5|-
CASSPPGQGGNQPQHF
TGTGCCAGCAGTCCGCCGGGACAGGGCGGCAATCAGCCCCAGCATTTT
>TRBV7-9|TRBD1|TRBJ1-4|-
CASSPRDRNEKLFF
TGTGCCAGCAGCCCCCGGGACAGAAATGAAAAACTGTTTTTT
>TRBV19|-|TRBJ2-2|-
CASSPLGQGAGELFF
TGTGCCAGTAGTCCCCTGGGGCAGGGCGCCGGGGAGCTGTTTTTT
>TRBV4-3|TRBD1|TRBJ2-1|-
CASSQDGTVYNEQFF
TGCGCCAGCAGCCAAGATGGGACAGTCTACAATGAGCAGTTCTTC
>TRBV7-2|-|TRBJ1-1|-
CASSLFRKNTEAFF
TGTGCCAGCAGCTTATTCAGGAAGAACACTGAAGCTTTCTTT
>TRBV5-8|TRBD1|TRBJ1-2|-
CASIRTGSGYYGYTF
TGTGCCAGCATCCGGACAGGTTCGGGGTACTATGGCTACACCTTC
>TRBV2|TRBD1|TRBJ2-7|-
CASSRQGATYEQYF
TGTGCCAGCAGTCGCCAGGGGGCTACCTACGAGCAGTACTTC
>TRBV27|-|TRBJ2-7|-
CASSLDLGGIQYF
TGTGCCAGCAGTTTAGATCTCGGGGGAATACAGTACTTC
>TRBV6-5|-|TRBJ1-4|few
CASSVDGNGRKLFF
TGTGCCAGCAGCGTCGACGGGAACGGGAGAAAACTGTTTTTT
>TRBV5-1|-|TRBJ2-1|few
CASSLDGQMNEQFF
TGCGCCAGCAGCTTGGACGGACAGATGAATGAGCAGTTCTTC
>TRBV27|-|TRBJ2-5|few
CASSSLSRRGETQYF
TGTGCCAGCAGTTCCCTCTCCCGACGGGGAGAGACCCAGTACTTC
>TRBV6-1|TRBD1|TRBJ2-3|-
CASSGTGGADTQYF
TGTGCCAGCAGTGGGACAGGGGGCGCAGATACGCAGTATTTT
>TRBV9|TRBD1|TRBJ2-5|few
CASSLRQGRQETQYF
TGTGCCAGCAGCCTCCGACAGGGGCGACAAGAGACCCAGTACTTC
>TRBV10-3|-|TRBJ2-7|few
CAISVGGPYEQYF
TGTGCCATCAGTGTCGGCGGCCCCTACGAGCAGTACTTC
>TRBV10-3|TRBD2|TRBJ2-7|-
CAARSGTSGGMSSYEQYF
TGTGCCGCAAGATCCGGGACTAGCGGGGGGATGAGCTCCTACGAGCAGTACTTC
>TRBV7-2|-|TRBJ2-1|-
CASSLGGSSLSRNEQFF
TGTGCCAGCAGCTTAGGAGGGTCCTCCCTCTCTAGGAATGAGCAGTTCTTC
>TRBV23-1|-|TRBJ2-7|-
CASSQWASGYEQYF
TGCGCCAGCAGTCAATGGGCTTCAGGGTACGAGCAGTACTTC